Sequencing of this TCR beta chain was carried out in a study of blood T cell repertoires in COVID-19. Study overall: T cells, B-cell-depleted T cells, or PBMCs supplied cDNA or gDNA.

The germline V gene encodes CDR1 KGHSH and CDR2 LQKENI. J was trimmed by 3 bases and V by 5 bases; bases with no gene match: 5. The CDR3 runs to 15 residues. Participants were aged about 18 to 90 years, lived in over 20 US areas, and enrolled virtually. Participant reports of clinical history set cohort assignment. Original handling: Reference gene primer amplification yielded estimated nucleated cell counts. Using immunoSEQ multiplex PCR, the repertoire was profiled, and TCRdb retains in-frame clones only, with some absent. V and J calls and clone size come straight from that table; D and trimming were deduced from the DNA. In the table there are roughly 250,000 clones, about nine tenths of which are singletons. This clone was seen only once.

V is TRBV18 and J is TRBJ2-7; TRBD2 agrees at 12 bases. Sequenced material: PBMCs or T cells enriched from blood (not recorded which). This clonotype was sampled from a woman in her 30s with acute COVID-19. The CDR3 protein is CASSGLAGRDYEQYF. The DNA for the CDR3 is TGTGCCAGCTCAGGACTAGCGGGGAGAGACTACGAGCAGTACTTC.